What follows are 6 T cell receptor beta chains derived from one specimen sequenced in a study of T cells in Graves' hyperthyroidism and ophthalmopathy. Researchers took RNA transcripts and amplified the TCR beta CDR3 regions from them. The study used the HTBI primer set for a first-round RT-PCR of the TCR CDR3. TCRdb analysed the multiplex PCR reads with MiXCR anew, one entry per CDR3 protein. Of some 600,000 distinct CDR3 sequences detected, roughly 13% appear once; the ten largest clones hold about 5.8%. The sample comprised blood. The receptors originated from a woman aged 30 to 39 with Graves' hyperthyroidism that later progressed to Graves' ophthalmopathy.

This clonotype was seen only a few times. The chain has TRBV27 and TRBJ1-1; unclear D gene. V dropped 2 bases and J dropped 0 bases, with 16 bases sitting between them. Germline CDR1 is MNHEY and CDR2 is SMNVEV (reference sequence). The CDR3 consists of 17 residues. The CDR3 DNA reads TGTGCCAGCAGTTTACGTGTTCTAAGGAACATGAACACTGAAGCTTTCTTT. Translated: CASSLRVLRNMNTEAFF.

This clonotype was observed many times. The chain uses TRBV2 and TRBJ2-7; 9 bases are shared with TRBD1. The V segment lost 3 bases and the J segment 2 bases; nucleotides outside the gene matches: 2. This CDR3 has 14 amino acids. The germline V gene has CDR1 SNHLY and CDR2 FYNNEI. The CDR3 bases are TGTGCCAGCAGTGAGGGGGACAGGGCCTACGAGCAGTACTTC. Its translation is CASSEGDRAYEQYF.

In this sample, this clonotype turned up many times. The chain joins TRBV28 to TRBJ2-3; 10 bases are shared with TRBD2. This CDR3 has 15 residues. Germline-derived CDR1 and CDR2 are MDHEN and SYDVKM. V was pared by 3 bases and J by 4 bases, with 4 bases of the junction left unmatched. CDR3 sequence: CASSFTSGISDTQYF. In DNA, the CDR3 is TGTGCCAGCAGTTTCACTAGCGGGATCTCAGATACGCAGTATTTT.

This clonotype has at least ten counts. The chain links TRBV18 to TRBJ2-4; TRBD1 might be the D (6 bases). CDR1 and CDR2 from the germline V gene are KGHSH and LQKENI. This CDR3 has 15 amino acids. V was cut by 1 base and J by 4 bases, with 11 bases left in between. CDR3 protein: CASSPQRTAKNIQYF. The CDR3 coding sequence is TGTGCCAGCTCACCACAAAGGACAGCAAAAAACATTCAGTACTTC.

The chain carries TRBV19 and TRBJ2-3, with 12 bases lining up with TRBD1. The trim removed 6 bases at V and 6 bases at J, leaving 7 bases unmatched. CDR1 LNHDA and CDR2 SQIVND come from the germline V gene (reference sequence). CDR3 length: 15 amino acids. The CDR3 is CASSSGTGGIDTQYF. CDR3 nucleotide sequence: TGTGCCAGTAGCTCCGGGACAGGGGGCATCGATACGCAGTATTTT. Together with reference TRBV19 and TRBJ2-3, the CDR3 gives the full variable domain: DGGITQSPKYLFRKEGQNVTLSCEQNLNHDAMYWYRQDPGQGLRLIYYSQIVNDFQKGDIAEGYSVSREKKESFPLTVTSAQKNPTAFYLCASSSGTGGIDTQYFGPGTRLTVL.

This clonotype was recorded at least ten times. The genes are TRBV29-1 and TRBJ1-2; no clear D gene. The V and J ends lost 1 base and 10 bases respectively, with 13 bases between them. This CDR3 spans 12 amino acids. In germline, CDR1 is SQVTM, CDR2 ANQGSEA. The CDR3 sequence is CSVEAGGGFYTF. The CDR3 DNA reads TGCAGCGTTGAAGCGGGAGGTGGGTTCTACACCTTC.